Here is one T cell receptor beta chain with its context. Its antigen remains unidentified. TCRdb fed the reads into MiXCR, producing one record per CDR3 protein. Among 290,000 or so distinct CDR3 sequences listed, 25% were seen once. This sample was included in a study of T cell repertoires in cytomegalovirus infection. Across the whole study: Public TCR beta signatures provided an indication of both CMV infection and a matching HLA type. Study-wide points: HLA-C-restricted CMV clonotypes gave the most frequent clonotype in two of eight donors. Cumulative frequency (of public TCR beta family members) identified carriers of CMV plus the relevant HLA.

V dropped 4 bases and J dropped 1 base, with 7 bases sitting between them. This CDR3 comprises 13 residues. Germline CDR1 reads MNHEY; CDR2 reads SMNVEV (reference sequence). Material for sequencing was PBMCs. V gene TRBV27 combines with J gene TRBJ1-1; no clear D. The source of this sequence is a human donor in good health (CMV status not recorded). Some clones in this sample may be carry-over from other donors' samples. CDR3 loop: CASSWSGNTEAFF. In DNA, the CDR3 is TGTGCCAGCAGTTGGTCAGGGAACACTGAAGCTTTCTTT.